Following are 26 T cell receptor beta chains from one sample sequenced in a study of T cell responses to AZD1222 COVID-19 vaccine. Sequenced by immunoSEQ multiplex PCR; TCRdb stores in-frame clones only, minus some. The repertoire holds around 150,000 clones, with more than 85% as singletons. Here the sequenced sample was peripheral blood, taken 28 days after the second AZD1222 dose. These receptors originate from an adult who received the AZD1222 COVID-19 vaccine.

The J gene is TRBJ2-7, the V gene TRBV11-2; the D gene is possibly TRBD2 (6 bases). Germline V CDR1 and CDR2: SGHAT, FQNNGV. This CDR3 has 14 amino acids. V lost 8 bases, J lost 0 bases, and 14 bases lay in between. The CDR3 reads CASGLGGSSYEQYF. CDR3 bases: TGTGCCAGCGGTCTTGGGGGGAGCTCCTACGAGCAGTACTTC.

V is TRBV4-3 and J is TRBJ2-1; TRBD2 aligns across 7 bases. The CDR3 has 15 amino acids. With 2 bases clipped from V and 6 bases from J, the junction kept 7 bases outside the gene matches. Germline V gene data show CDR1 as LGHNA and CDR2 as YSLEER. CDR3 sequence: CASSQLPGTTNEQFF. The DNA for the CDR3 is TGCGCCAGCAGCCAACTTCCGGGGACTACCAATGAGCAGTTCTTC.

V gene TRBV7-8 combines with J gene TRBJ2-2, with D maybe TRBD1 (5 bases). Germline V gene lookup returns CDR1 SGHVS and CDR2 FQNEAQ. The CDR3 has 16 amino acids. V was trimmed by 5 bases and J by 4 bases, leaving 17 bases between them. CDR3 DNA sequence: TGTGCCAGCAGCCTGGGGCAGGCCGTCCCCACCGGGGAGCTGTTTTTT. Protein: CASSLGQAVPTGELFF.

In this sample, this clone turned up once. The V call is TRBV30, the J call TRBJ2-7, with 9 bases identical to TRBD1. The trim removed 0 bases at V and 1 base at J, leaving 1 base unmatched. From germline, CDR1 is GTSNPN and CDR2 SVGIG (reference sequence). This CDR3 region has 14 residues. As DNA, the CDR3 is TGTGCCTGGAGTGTGGGGACAGGGTCCTACGAGCAGTACTTC. It codes for CAWSVGTGSYEQYF.

V and J are TRBV14 and TRBJ2-1; 7 positions agree with TRBD2. This CDR3 is 14 amino acids long. V was pared by 4 bases and J by 6 bases, with 6 bases of the junction left unmatched. The V gene's germline CDR1 is SGHDN and CDR2 FVKESK. CDR3 sequence reads: CASSLAGGGNEQFF. CDR3 in DNA: TGTGCCAGCAGCCTAGCGGGCGGAGGCAATGAGCAGTTCTTC.

V is TRBV7-9 and J is TRBJ1-1; no clear D gene. The CDR3 covers 13 residues. V gave up 2 bases and J gave up 3 bases, with 7 bases separating them. CDR1 and CDR2 (germline): SEHNR, FQNEAQ (reference sequence). This CDR3 is CASSLWLDTEAFF. CDR3 DNA sequence: TGTGCCAGCAGCTTATGGTTGGACACTGAAGCTTTCTTT.

This clone has a single count. Germline and junction disagree at one end, which may indicate a read error. CDR3 nucleotide sequence: TGTGCCAGCAGCAATTACTCTCGCGGACAGGGGAAGGTCTTC. This sequence encodes CASSNYSRGQGKVF. The genes are TRBV7-3 and TRBJ2-1, with 9 positions matching TRBD1. This CDR3 spans 14 amino acids. Germline loops: CDR1 SGHTA, CDR2 FQGTGA.

J is TRBJ2-3 and V is TRBV9, with D possibly called TRBD1 or TRBD2 (5 bases each). Trimming removed 3 bases at V and 5 bases at J, with 13 bases between. Germline V gives CDR1 SGDLS, CDR2 YYNGEE. The CDR3 extends over 14 amino acids. The CDR3 DNA follows: TGTGCCAGCAGCGGGGGGAGCGACGGAGATACGCAGTATTTT. It translates to CASSGGSDGDTQYF.

The V call is TRBV3-1 (or the pseudogene TRBV3-2), the J call TRBJ2-3; D is unresolved. Trimming took 3 bases from V and 5 from J, leaving 15 bases between them. The CDR3 is 15 amino acids. Germline values: CDR1 LGHDT, CDR2 YNNKEL (reference sequence). The CDR3 spells CASSHQVWSEDTQYF. Written as DNA, the CDR3 is TGTGCCAGCAGCCATCAGGTATGGAGCGAAGATACGCAGTATTTT.

The CDR3 sequence is CASSTNRGGETQYF. The CDR3 DNA is TGTGCCAGCTCAACGAACAGGGGTGGCGAGACCCAGTACTTC. The chain recombines TRBV18 with TRBJ2-5; 7 bases are shared with TRBD1. Per the germline V gene, CDR1 is KGHSH and CDR2 is LQKENI. This CDR3 comprises 14 residues. J lost 5 bases, V lost 5 bases, and 8 bases had no gene match.

This rearrangement joins TRBV9 to TRBJ2-3; D possibly uses TRBD1 or TRBD2 (5 bases each). Germline lookup yields CDR1 SGDLS and CDR2 YYNGEE. V was clipped by 4 bases and J by 4 bases, with 13 bases between them. CDR3 length: 14 residues. Here the CDR3 DNA reads TGTGCCAGCAGCACGGACACGGGATCAGATACGCAGTATTTT. Amino acids: CASSTDTGSDTQYF.

J is TRBJ2-5 and V is TRBV9; tentatively, D is TRBD1 (6 bases). The CDR3 consists of 16 residues. V gave up 4 bases and J gave up 5 bases, with 21 bases separating them. CDR1 SGDLS and CDR2 YYNGEE come from the germline V gene. The CDR3, as DNA: TGTGCCAGCAGCATCACGCGTGGGGGCCTGTGGGAGACCCAGTACTTC. Its translation is CASSITRGGLWETQYF. Full variable domain (rest looked up from reference TRBV9 and TRBJ2-5): DSGVTQTPKHLITATGQRVTLRCSPRSGDLSVYWYQQSLDQGLQFLIQYYNGEERAKGNILERFSAQQFPDLHSELNLSSLELGDSALYFCASSITRGGLWETQYFGPGTRLLVL.

V usage is TRBV28 and J usage is TRBJ1-3; D is perhaps TRBD1 (6 bases). CDR3 length equals 15 residues. Germline V gene data show CDR1 as MDHEN and CDR2 as SYDVKM. Trimming shortened V by 8 bases and J by 0 bases, and 14 bases separated the two germline ends. Here the CDR3 reads CASGEGEFSGNTIYF. DNA for the CDR3: TGTGCCAGCGGGGAGGGGGAGTTCTCTGGAAACACCATATATTTT.

J is TRBJ2-3 and V is TRBV11-2, with a weak D call TRBD2 (5 bases). Germline-derived CDR1 and CDR2 are SGHAT and FQNNGV. The germline V and J ends were trimmed by 4 bases and 11 bases, with 19 bases remaining between them. The CDR3 length is 14 residues. The CDR3 region has the DNA TGTGCCAGCAGCTGGACCCAGCGGATGAGGGAGCAGTATTTT. Its protein product is CASSWTQRMREQYF.

This clone was counted once. V is TRBV29-1 and J is TRBJ1-3, with D unclear. Trimming pared 6 bases from V and 0 bases from J, leaving 9 bases between. Germline CDR1 reads SQVTM; CDR2 reads ANQGSEA. This CDR3 spans 13 amino acids. CDR3 nucleotide sequence: TGCAGCGTAGATGACCACTCTGGAAACACCATATATTTT. It translates to CSVDDHSGNTIYF.

The V call is TRBV6-5, the J call TRBJ2-7; 10 bases are shared with TRBD2. Trimming removed 8 bases from V and 7 bases from J; junction bases left unmatched: 14. Germline-derived CDR1 and CDR2 are MNHEY and SVGAGI. The CDR3 contains 15 residues. The CDR3 is CASGPGLAGVFEQYF. The CDR3 DNA reads as TGTGCCAGCGGCCCTGGCCTAGCGGGAGTATTTGAGCAGTACTTC.

V is TRBV5-1 and J is TRBJ2-7; the match to TRBD2 covers 8 bases. The CDR3 is 15 amino acids. J lost 2 bases, V lost 0 bases, and 4 bases had no gene match. CDR1 is SGHRS, CDR2 YFSETQ, per germline. CDR3 sequence (DNA): TGCGCCAGCAGCTTGGCAGGTAGCGGGACCTACGAGCAGTACTTC. As protein: CASSLAGSGTYEQYF.

This rearrangement joins TRBV10-3 to TRBJ1-1; D not certain. This CDR3 contains 13 residues. Germline loops: CDR1 ENHRY, CDR2 SYGVKD. Between the trimmed V and J ends, which lost 6 bases and 5 bases, there was a span of 13 bases. CDR3 protein: CAIRDSLGTEAFF. CDR3 coding DNA: TGTGCCATCAGGGACTCCCTGGGGACTGAAGCTTTCTTT.

The chain couples TRBV4-1 to TRBJ2-1, with 7 bases aligning to TRBD1. J lost 7 bases, V lost 1 base, and 4 bases had no gene match. The CDR3 has 14 amino acids. CDR1 and CDR2 (germline): MGHRA, YSYEKL. The CDR3: CASSQGTGWNEQFF. The CDR3 DNA reads TGCGCCAGCAGCCAAGGGACAGGTTGGAATGAGCAGTTCTTC.

The V gene is TRBV9, the J gene TRBJ2-2; D is unclear. The CDR3 is 16 residues long. V lost 1 base and J 1 base, leaving 11 bases between the germline ends. Germline CDR1 SGDLS, CDR2 YYNGEE. The CDR3 nucleotides are TGTGCCAGCAGCGTAAAGGCCATCAGGAACACCGGGGAGCTGTTTTTT. Its protein is CASSVKAIRNTGELFF.

The chain is built from TRBV3-1 (or the pseudogene TRBV3-2) and TRBJ2-3, with D perhaps TRBD2 (6 bases). This CDR3 spans 16 amino acids. The V gene's germline CDR1 is LGHDT and CDR2 YNNKEL (reference sequence). The V end lost 0 bases, the J end lost 1 base, and 11 bases lay between the germline ends. The CDR3 is CASSQDFGSGTDTQYF. CDR3 sequence (DNA): TGTGCCAGCAGCCAAGACTTCGGGAGTGGCACAGATACGCAGTATTTT.

This clone has just a few counts. The chain has TRBV11-2 and TRBJ1-4; D gene unclear. The CDR3 has 16 residues. Per the germline V gene, CDR1 is SGHAT and CDR2 is FQNNGV. V lost 4 bases and J lost 4, with 16 bases in between. The CDR3 loop reads CASSSLTGRRNEKLFF. CDR3 in DNA: TGTGCCAGCAGCTCCCTGACCGGGAGGCGTAATGAAAAACTGTTTTTT.

This chain connects TRBV28 to TRBJ2-5; a possible D gene is TRBD2 (5 bases). V lost 6 bases and J lost 7, with 21 bases in between. This CDR3 is built from 15 residues. Germline V CDR1 and CDR2: MDHEN, SYDVKM. As DNA, the CDR3 is TGTGCCAGCAGCCCAAACGAACTAGTTGTCGGGACCCAGTACTTC. Translation gives CASSPNELVVGTQYF.

The rearrangement joins TRBV18 to TRBJ1-1; D is unclear. Germline V gene lookup returns CDR1 KGHSH and CDR2 LQKENI. V dropped 2 bases and J dropped 3 bases, with 10 bases sitting between them. There are 14 residues in the CDR3. CDR3 residues: CASSPTARDTEAFF. CDR3 bases: TGTGCCAGCTCACCAACCGCGCGTGACACTGAAGCTTTCTTT.

V and J are TRBV18 and TRBJ2-7; D not resolved. The CDR3 has 15 amino acids. From germline, CDR1 is KGHSH and CDR2 LQKENI. The V end lost 0 bases, the J end lost 2 bases, and 11 bases lay between the germline ends. The CDR3 nucleotides read TGTGCCAGCTCACCACCCTTGGCAGCCACCTACGAGCAGTACTTC. Translation gives CASSPPLAATYEQYF.

J is TRBJ1-5 and V is TRBV21-1; TRBD1, the D gene given by the table, was not confirmed from the DNA. TRBV21-1 is a documented pseudogene. CDR3 length equals 12 residues. The CDR3: CASLGDNQPQHF. Written as DNA, the CDR3 is TGTGCCAGCCTAGGGGACAATCAGCCCCAGCATTTT.